The entry below gives a single TCR beta chain sequence along with its context. Its antigen is not known. The sample originates from a study of graft-versus-host responses after intestinal transplantation. Study-level information: Anti-thymocyte globulin was used for induction in all recipients, who then took tacrolimus and steroids for approximately 3 years. Findings and caveats of the study: GvH clones surfaced in recipient marrow, some emerging earlier in ileum or blood. An association linked early post-transplant HvG declines with peak circulating GvH clone levels.

Using immunoSEQ multiplex PCR, the repertoire was profiled, and TCRdb retains in-frame clones only, with some absent. The sample records tens of thousands of clones, almost 90% being singletons. CDR1 is MRHNA, CDR2 SNTAGT, per germline. Trimming stripped 6 bases from V and 2 bases from J, with 10 bases between. The CDR3 has 13 residues. The chain recombines TRBV6-4 with TRBJ1-2; no firm D call. This TCR was sampled from a human donor who received an intestinal transplant. The sample was unstimulated CD4+ T cells sorted from spleen or lymph node cells, taken before intestinal transplant. For the CDR3, the DNA is TGTGCCAGCAGGCGAGGGCAGAACTATGGCTACACCTTC. Its translation is CASRRGQNYGYTF.